Listed below are T cell receptor beta chains from one sample, sequenced in a study of cytomegalovirus exposure and HLA in healthy donors. Generated by immunoSEQ multiplex PCR, the TCRdb table keeps only in-frame clones and is missing some. The sample records some 200,000 clones, roughly 88% being singletons. The sample taken for sequencing was PBMCs. The receptors here all came from a boy aged 2 to 9 in good health and CMV-seronegative. CDR3s include the opening cysteine and the closing phenylalanine or tryptophan. A D gene is named only where the DNA matches it firmly. Some rows have no size entry. The others give once, few or many, or a class for an expanded clone.

abundance | j_gene | len | d_gene | v_gene | CDR3nt | CDR3aa
NA | TRBJ2-7 | 16 | NA | TRBV7-9 | TGTGCCAGCAGCCCTCGGACGGGAAAAAGCTCCTACGAGCAGTACTTC | CASSPRTGKSSYEQYF
NA | TRBJ1-5 | 12 | TRBD1 | TRBV6-6 | TGTGCCAGCGGGACAGCGAATCAGCCCCAGCATTTT | CASGTANQPQHF
once | TRBJ2-5 | 14 | NA | TRBV7-9 | TGTGCCACCGACCGGGTGGCAGTATCGGAGACCCAGTACTTC | CATDRVAVSETQYF
NA | TRBJ2-5 | 16 | TRBD2 | TRBV2 | TGTGCCTCTAGTCCCCGGACTAGCGGGAACGTTGCGGCCCAGTACTTC | CASSPRTSGNVAAQYF
NA | TRBJ1-5 | 15 | TRBD1 | TRBV15 | TGTGCCACCAGCCAGGGGGCGCGGGTTCCTCAGCCCCAGCATTTT | CATSQGARVPQPQHF
NA | TRBJ2-3 | 16 | NA | TRBV11-2 | TGTGCCAGCAGCTTAGAAGGTGGGGCTAACACAGATACGCAGTATTTT | CASSLEGGANTDTQYF
once | TRBJ1-2 | 14 | TRBD1 | TRBV6-4 | TGTGCCAGCAGTCTAACAGGGGACAACTATGGCTACACCTTC | CASSLTGDNYGYTF
NA | TRBJ2-7 | 17 | NA | TRBV7-9 | TGTGCCAGCAGCCCGCGGGCTTTGACAGGACCGTCCTACGAGCAGTACTTC | CASSPRALTGPSYEQYF
NA | TRBJ2-3 | 15 | TRBD2 | TRBV6-1 | TGTGCCAGCAGCGGGGGGGGACTAGGGGGGGATACGCAGTATTTT | CASSGGGLGGDTQYF
NA | TRBJ2-3 | 16 | NA | TRBV4-2 | TGTGCCAGCAGCCCCAACGGAGGGAGGAGCACAGATACGCAGTATTTT | CASSPNGGRSTDTQYF
NA | TRBJ2-5 | 17 | TRBD1 | TRBV25-1 | TGTGCCAGCAGTGAATCTGAGGGACAGGGGGCCAGGGAGACCCAGTACTTC | CASSESEGQGARETQYF
NA | TRBJ2-3 | 14 | NA | TRBV11-3 | TGTGCCAGCAGCCCTACGGGGGGCACAGATACGCAGTATTTT | CASSPTGGTDTQYF
few | TRBJ1-1 | 14 | NA | TRBV6-5 | TGTGCCAGCAGACTACTCATACGGGTTGAGGTGGCTTTCTTT | CASRLLIRVEVAFF
NA | TRBJ1-2 | 15 | TRBD1 | TRBV7-9 | TGTGCCAGCAGCGAGTCGGACAGGGCAAACTATGGCTACACCTTC | CASSESDRANYGYTF
NA | TRBJ2-1 | 14 | TRBD2 | TRBV2 | TGTGCCAGCAGCCCGGGACTAACCTACAATGAGCAGTTCTTC | CASSPGLTYNEQFF
NA | TRBJ2-3 | 12 | NA | TRBV30 | TGTGCCTGGAGTGGGGCCACAGATACGCAGTATTTT | CAWSGATDTQYF
few | TRBJ1-5 | 13 | NA | TRBV6-1 | TGTGCCAGCAGGAGGAGTATCAATCAGCCCCAGCATTTT | CASRRSINQPQHF
few | TRBJ1-6 | 13 | NA | TRBV6-1 | TGTGCCAGCAGTCCGAGGGAAAATTCACCCCTCCACTTT | CASSPRENSPLHF
NA | TRBJ1-5 | 17 | NA | TRBV7-2 | TGTGCCAGCAGCAATCATCCCCCGCAGGCCCTTAATCAGCCCCAGCATTTT | CASSNHPPQALNQPQHF
NA | TRBJ1-2 | 14 | NA | TRBV6-1 | TGTGCCAGCAGCCTAAGCATGGAGGGAGGCGGCTACACCTTC | CASSLSMEGGGYTF
NA | TRBJ2-7 | 14 | NA | TRBV6-5 | TGTGCCAGCCGTAGAGGCCAAAGCTCCTACGAGCAGTACTTC | CASRRGQSSYEQYF
NA | TRBJ1-2 | 13 | NA | TRBV5-4 | TGTGCCAGCAGCTTGGAGGGGTCCTCTGGCTACACCTTC | CASSLEGSSGYTF
NA | TRBJ1-2 | 14 | TRBD1 | TRBV30 | TGTGCCTGGAGTGTAGGTAGGACAGGGGGCGTCTACACCTTC | CAWSVGRTGGVYTF
NA | TRBJ2-4 | 15 | NA | TRBV27 | TGTGCCAGCAGTTTCGACCGGGGGACGAGTCACATTCAGTACTTC | CASSFDRGTSHIQYF
NA | TRBJ2-7 | 15 | NA | TRBV6-5 | TGTGCCAGCAGAGCGAAGGAGTTCGGGTTTTCCGAGCAGTACTTC | CASRAKEFGFSEQYF
once | TRBJ2-3 | 15 | TRBD1 | TRBV13 | TGTGCCAGCAGCTTAGAGGGACAGGGCACAGATACGCAGTATTTT | CASSLEGQGTDTQYF
NA | TRBJ1-3 | 16 | TRBD1 | TRBV4-1 | TGCGCCAGCAGCCAAGTTCACAGGGGGACTGGAAACACCATATATTTT | CASSQVHRGTGNTIYF
NA | TRBJ2-5 | 15 | NA | TRBV27 | TGTGCCAGCAGTTCCCGTGGAGGGGTATGGGAGACCCAGTACTTC | CASSSRGGVWETQYF
once | TRBJ2-5 | 15 | TRBD2 | TRBV7-6 | TGTGCCAGCAGCCAACTAGCGGGGGGAGGGGGGACCCAGTACTTC | CASSQLAGGGGTQYF
NA | TRBJ2-5 | 14 | NA | TRBV7-8 | TGTGCCAGCAGCTTATCCGACATACAAGAGACCCAGTACTTC | CASSLSDIQETQYF
NA | TRBJ1-2 | 14 | NA | TRBV7-8 | TGTGCCAGCAGCTTAGGGGGGGGGCGGCGAGGCTACACCTTC | CASSLGGGRRGYTF
NA | TRBJ2-7 | 14 | NA | TRBV2 | TGTGCCAGCAGTGTAGACAGGTACTCCTACGAGCAGTACTTC | CASSVDRYSYEQYF
NA | TRBJ1-2 | 14 | TRBD1 | TRBV19 | TGTGCCAGTAGTACCTTAGGGACAGGGCGTGGCTACACCTTC | CASSTLGTGRGYTF
NA | TRBJ2-6 | 18 | TRBD2 | TRBV18 | TGTGCCAGCTCGCCATCCACTAGCGGGGCCTCTGGGGCCAACGTCCTGACTTTC | CASSPSTSGASGANVLTF
few | TRBJ2-2 | 16 | TRBD1 | TRBV6-4 | TGTGCCAGCAGGGCACAGACAGGGGGCGATACCGGGGAGCTGTTTTTT | CASRAQTGGDTGELFF
NA | TRBJ2-3 | 14 | TRBD1 | TRBV6-1 | TGTGCCAGCAGTCCGGGGGGACAGGGGGGTTCGCAGTATTTT | CASSPGGQGGSQYF
few | TRBJ1-2 | 12 | NA | TRBV7-8 | TGTGCCAGCAGCCTCGCCACGGGGATGTACACCTTC | CASSLATGMYTF
NA | TRBJ2-2 | 17 | NA | TRBV21-1 | TGTGCCAGCAGCAAAGGCCCCGACAGGGAAAACACCGGGGAGCTGTTTTTT | CASSKGPDRENTGELFF
NA | TRBJ2-5 | 14 | TRBD2 | TRBV2 | TGTGCCAGTTTGAGCGGGAGAGGGGAAGAGACCCAGTACTTC | CASLSGRGEETQYF
NA | TRBJ2-2 | 12 | NA | TRBV2 | TGTGCCAGCAACAGGGAAGTCGGGGAGCTGTTTTTT | CASNREVGELFF
NA | TRBJ2-4 | 16 | NA | TRBV6-5 | TGTGCCAGCAGTTACTCGAGGAGTGACGCCAAAAACATTCAGTACTTC | CASSYSRSDAKNIQYF
NA | TRBJ1-3 | 14 | NA | TRBV6-1 | TGTGCCAGCAGTGAAGCGAGCTCTGGAAACACCATATATTTT | CASSEASSGNTIYF